These 11 T cell receptor beta chains originate from one sample sequenced in a study of T cells after yellow fever vaccination. TCRdb fed the 5' RACE reads into MiXCR, producing one record per CDR3 protein. Of more than 350,000 distinct CDR3 sequences listed, 11% are singletons. This specimen consisted of PBMCs, obtained on the day of the first yellow fever vaccination. These receptors all stem from a man younger than 35 who received the YFV17D yellow fever vaccine.

This clonotype came up a few times. The V gene is TRBV7-6, the J gene TRBJ2-3; 14 nucleotides agree with TRBD2. After removal of 5 bases from V and 7 bases from J, the junction contained 8 bases not matched to a gene. This CDR3 has 16 amino acids. Looked up from germline, CDR1 is SGHVS and CDR2 is FNYEAQ. The CDR3 DNA reads TGTGCCAGCAGCCCCGGGACTAGCGGGGGCCCCAATACGCAGTATTTT. Translating gives CASSPGTSGGPNTQYF.

This clonotype occurred a few times. V gene TRBV18 combines with J gene TRBJ2-3, with 9 positions matching TRBD2. The J segment lost 1 base and the V segment lost 3 bases, leaving 17 bases of the junction unmatched. There are 20 residues in the CDR3. The V gene's germline CDR1 is KGHSH and CDR2 LQKENI. DNA for the CDR3: TGTGCCAGCTCACCCTACCAGGGTAGCGGGGGCGGTCTTGGCACAGATACGCAGTATTTT. It specifies CASSPYQGSGGGLGTDTQYF.

The sample holds a few counts of this clonotype. V gene TRBV5-1 combines with J gene TRBJ1-1; D is possibly TRBD1 (5 bases). The CDR3 sequence is 16 residues long. Trimming removed 9 bases at V and 2 bases at J, with 23 bases between. Per germline, CDR1 SGHRS and CDR2 YFSETQ. CDR3 residues: CANTLYLGETNTEAFF. The CDR3 region has the DNA TGCGCCAACACGCTTTATTTAGGGGAAACAAACACTGAAGCTTTCTTT.

The chain combines TRBV27 with TRBJ2-1, with TRBD1 matching over 7 bases. This CDR3 contains 13 residues. The trim removed 5 bases at V and 8 bases at J, leaving 6 bases unmatched. CDR1 is MNHEY, CDR2 SMNVEV, per germline (reference sequence). CDR3 nucleotides: TGTGCCAGCAGTGTAGACAGGGTCGATGAGCAGTTCTTC. It translates to CASSVDRVDEQFF.

This clonotype has just a few counts. V is TRBV10-3 and J is TRBJ1-5; 7 nucleotides agree with TRBD1. The CDR3 covers 15 residues. In germline, CDR1 is ENHRY, CDR2 SYGVKD. V shed 6 bases, J shed 6 bases, and the junction held 11 bases outside the gene matches. This chain's CDR3 is CAISPGQLAGQPQHF. The DNA of the CDR3 is TGTGCCATCAGCCCGGGACAGTTAGCCGGTCAGCCCCAGCATTTT.

CDR3 coding DNA: TGTGCCAGCAGCTCGTTCGGTGGATCTAGCACAGATACGCAGTATTTT. Translating gives CASSSFGGSSTDTQYF. The chain is built from TRBV7-9 and TRBJ2-3, with D hard to call. Trimming removed 4 bases from V and 0 bases from J, with 14 bases in between. The CDR3 totals 16 residues. Looked up from germline, CDR1 is SEHNR and CDR2 is FQNEAQ (reference sequence).

J is TRBJ2-2 and V is TRBV9, with D perhaps matching TRBD2 (6 bases). V lost 4 bases and J 0 bases, leaving 13 bases between the germline ends. From germline, CDR1 is SGDLS and CDR2 YYNGEE. The CDR3 runs 16 residues. This chain's CDR3 is CASSYRDSTNTGELFF. The CDR3, as DNA: TGTGCCAGCAGCTATCGGGACTCTACGAACACCGGGGAGCTGTTTTTT.

This clonotype has ten or more counts. The genes are TRBV14 and TRBJ2-1, with 11 bases lining up with TRBD2. CDR1 is SGHDN, CDR2 FVKESK, per germline. After removal of 6 bases from V and 8 bases from J, the junction contained 9 bases not matched to a gene. The CDR3 is 15 residues long. CDR3 residues: CASRIAGGESHEQFF. For the CDR3, the DNA is TGTGCCAGCAGAATAGCGGGGGGGGAATCCCATGAGCAGTTCTTC.

The rearrangement joins TRBV20-1 to TRBJ2-5, with TRBD1 matching 11 bases. Germline CDR1 and CDR2: DFQATT and SNEGSKA (reference sequence). Trimming took 6 bases from V and 4 from J; bases not matched to a gene: 7. CDR3 length equals 14 residues. The CDR3 spells CSANGQGARETQYF. CDR3 sequence (DNA): TGCAGTGCAAACGGACAGGGGGCGCGAGAGACCCAGTACTTC.

V gene TRBV19 combines with J gene TRBJ2-7; D is unclear. The germline V gene has CDR1 LNHDA and CDR2 SQIVND (reference sequence). V was cut by 3 bases and J by 10 bases, with 28 bases left in between. This CDR3 has 17 amino acids. For the CDR3, the DNA is TGTGCCAGTAGTATGTTTTCTGAGGAACGGCCCCTAAGGAAACAGTACTTC. This translates into CASSMFSEERPLRKQYF.

The rearrangement uses TRBV11-2 and TRBJ2-1; D call uncertain. V lost 0 bases and J 5 bases, leaving 8 bases between the germline ends. The CDR3 totals 14 residues. Per the germline V gene, CDR1 is SGHAT and CDR2 is FQNNGV. CDR3 DNA sequence: TGTGCCAGCAGCTTAGACCGGAATAACAATGAGCAGTTCTTC. Amino acids: CASSLDRNNNEQFF.